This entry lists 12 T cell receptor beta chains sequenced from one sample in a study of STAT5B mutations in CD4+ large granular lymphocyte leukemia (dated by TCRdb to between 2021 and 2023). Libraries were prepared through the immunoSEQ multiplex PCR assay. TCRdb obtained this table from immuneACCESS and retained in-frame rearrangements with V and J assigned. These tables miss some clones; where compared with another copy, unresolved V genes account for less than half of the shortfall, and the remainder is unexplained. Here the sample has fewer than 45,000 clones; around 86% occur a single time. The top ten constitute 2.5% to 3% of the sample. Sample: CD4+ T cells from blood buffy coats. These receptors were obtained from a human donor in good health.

CDR3: CASSYSSGRAYEQYF. The CDR3 DNA reads TGTGCCAGCAGTTACTCTAGCGGGAGAGCCTACGAGCAGTACTTC. V is TRBV6-6 and J is TRBJ2-7; 9 positions match TRBD2. Germline V CDR1 and CDR2: MNHNY, SVGAGI (reference sequence). Trimming at V came to 0 bases and at J to 2 bases, leaving 2 bases not matched to a gene. CDR3 length equals 15 residues.

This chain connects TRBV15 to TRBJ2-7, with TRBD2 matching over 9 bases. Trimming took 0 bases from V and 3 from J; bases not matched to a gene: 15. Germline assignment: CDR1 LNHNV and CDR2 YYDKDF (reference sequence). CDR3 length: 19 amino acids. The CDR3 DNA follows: TGTGCCACCAGCAGAGATTCAGGGGAGGCGGGAGGGCGCCTCTACGAGCAGTACTTC. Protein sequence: CATSRDSGEAGGRLYEQYF.

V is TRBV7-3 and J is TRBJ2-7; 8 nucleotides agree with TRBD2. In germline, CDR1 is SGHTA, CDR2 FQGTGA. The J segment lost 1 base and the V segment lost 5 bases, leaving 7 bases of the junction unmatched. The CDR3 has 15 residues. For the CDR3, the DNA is TGTGCCAGCAGCCTACTAGCGGAGGCGTCCTACGAGCAGTACTTC. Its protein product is CASSLLAEASYEQYF.

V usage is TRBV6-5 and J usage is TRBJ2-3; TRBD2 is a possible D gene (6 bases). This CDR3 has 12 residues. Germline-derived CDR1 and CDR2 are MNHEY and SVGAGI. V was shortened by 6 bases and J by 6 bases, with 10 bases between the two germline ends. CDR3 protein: CASSGGYDTQYF. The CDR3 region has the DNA TGTGCCAGCAGCGGAGGGTACGATACGCAGTATTTT.

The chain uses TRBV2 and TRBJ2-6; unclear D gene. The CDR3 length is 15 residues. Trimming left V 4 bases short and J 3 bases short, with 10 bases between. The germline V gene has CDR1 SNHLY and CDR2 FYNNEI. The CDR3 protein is CASSGPVVGANVLTF. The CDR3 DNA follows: TGTGCCAGCAGTGGACCCGTGGTTGGGGCCAACGTCCTGACTTTC.

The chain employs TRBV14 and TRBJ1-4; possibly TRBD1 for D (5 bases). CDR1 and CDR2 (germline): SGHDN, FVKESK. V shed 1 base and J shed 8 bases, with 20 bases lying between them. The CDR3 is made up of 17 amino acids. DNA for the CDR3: TGTGCCAGCAGCCAAGCGATGGGGGGGGAAGCGTCGGAAAAACTGTTTTTT. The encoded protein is CASSQAMGGEASEKLFF. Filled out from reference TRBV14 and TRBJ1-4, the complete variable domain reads EAGVTQFPSHSVIEKGQTVTLRCDPISGHDNLYWYRRVMGKEIKFLLHFVKESKQDESGMPNNRFLAERTGGTYSTLKVQPAELEDSGVYFCASSQAMGGEASEKLFFGSGTQLSVL.

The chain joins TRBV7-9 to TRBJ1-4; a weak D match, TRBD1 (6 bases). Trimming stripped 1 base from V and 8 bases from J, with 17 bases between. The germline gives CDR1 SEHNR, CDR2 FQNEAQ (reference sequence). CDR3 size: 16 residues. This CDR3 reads CASSLGEGQSGEKLFF. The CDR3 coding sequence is TGTGCCAGCAGCTTAGGAGAAGGACAGTCCGGGGAAAAACTGTTTTTT.

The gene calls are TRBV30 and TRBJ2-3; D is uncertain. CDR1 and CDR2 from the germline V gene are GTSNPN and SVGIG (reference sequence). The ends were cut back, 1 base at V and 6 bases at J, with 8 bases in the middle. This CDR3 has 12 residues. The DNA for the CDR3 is TGTGCCTGGAGTGACCCGGCGGATACGCAGTATTTT. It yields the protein CAWSDPADTQYF.

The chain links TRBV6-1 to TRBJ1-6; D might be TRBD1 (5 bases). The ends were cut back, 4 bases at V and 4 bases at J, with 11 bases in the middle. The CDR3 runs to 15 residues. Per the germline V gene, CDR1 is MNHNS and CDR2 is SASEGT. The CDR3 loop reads CASSGGTVYNSPLHF. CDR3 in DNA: TGTGCCAGCAGTGGAGGGACGGTTTATAATTCACCCCTCCACTTT.

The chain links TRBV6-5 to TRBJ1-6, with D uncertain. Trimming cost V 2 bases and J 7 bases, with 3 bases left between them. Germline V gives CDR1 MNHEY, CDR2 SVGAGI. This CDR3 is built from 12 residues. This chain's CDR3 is CASSYANSPLHF. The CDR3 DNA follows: TGTGCCAGCAGTTACGCCAATTCACCCCTCCACTTT.

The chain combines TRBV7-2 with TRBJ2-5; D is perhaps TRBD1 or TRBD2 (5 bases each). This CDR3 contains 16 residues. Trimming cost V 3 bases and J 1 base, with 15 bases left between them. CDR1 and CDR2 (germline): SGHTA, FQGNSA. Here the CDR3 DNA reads TGTGCCAGCAGCTTGGGGTTAGGGGAGATCCAAGAGACCCAGTACTTC. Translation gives CASSLGLGEIQETQYF.

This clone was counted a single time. In DNA form, the CDR3 reads TGTGCCTGGAGTGTACTCGGTAGCTCTGGAAACACCATATATTTT. This codes for CAWSVLGSSGNTIYF. The V gene is TRBV30, the J gene TRBJ1-3, with D unclear. The CDR3 extends over 15 amino acids. V was cut by 0 bases and J by 0 bases, with 9 bases left in between. CDR1 and CDR2 from the germline V gene are GTSNPN and SVGIG (reference sequence).